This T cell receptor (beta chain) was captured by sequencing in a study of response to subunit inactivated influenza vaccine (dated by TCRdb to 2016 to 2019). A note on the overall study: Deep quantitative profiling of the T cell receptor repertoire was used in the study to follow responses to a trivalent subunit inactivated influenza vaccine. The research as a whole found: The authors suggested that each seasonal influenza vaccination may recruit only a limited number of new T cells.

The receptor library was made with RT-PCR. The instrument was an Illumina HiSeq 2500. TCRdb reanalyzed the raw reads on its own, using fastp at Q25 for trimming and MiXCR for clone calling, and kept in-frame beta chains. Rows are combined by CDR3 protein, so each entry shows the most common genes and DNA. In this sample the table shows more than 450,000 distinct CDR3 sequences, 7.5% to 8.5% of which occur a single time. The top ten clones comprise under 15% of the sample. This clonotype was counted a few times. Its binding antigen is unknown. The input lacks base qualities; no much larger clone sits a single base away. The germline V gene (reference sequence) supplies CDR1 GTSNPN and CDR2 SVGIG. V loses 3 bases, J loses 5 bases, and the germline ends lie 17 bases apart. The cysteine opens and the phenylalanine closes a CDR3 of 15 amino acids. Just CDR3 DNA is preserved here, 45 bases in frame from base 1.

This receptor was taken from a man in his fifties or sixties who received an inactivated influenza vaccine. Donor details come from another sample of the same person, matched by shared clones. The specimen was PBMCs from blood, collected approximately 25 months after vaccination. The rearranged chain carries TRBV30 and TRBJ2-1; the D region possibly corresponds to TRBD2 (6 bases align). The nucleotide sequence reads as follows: TGTGCCTGGAGCGCCCTGGGCGGGAAAAACAATGAGCAGTTCTTC. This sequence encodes CAWSALGGKNNEQFF.